This TCR beta chain was obtained from a study of Tregs in tolerant kidney transplant recipients. Study-wide background: Mixed chimerism was transient after nonmyeloablative marrow transplants from related graft donors.

TCRdb keeps only in-frame clones here, not all; method: immunoSEQ multiplex PCR. The sample holds about 48,000 clones. General study findings and limits: Findings come from small patient numbers and require larger validation. Tolerant patients' donor-specific Tregs expanded beyond overall Tregs, suggesting antigen-driven growth.

The CDR3 is 15 amino acids. CDR1 SNHLY and CDR2 FYNNEI come from the germline V gene. The V and J ends lost 7 bases and 0 bases, in that order; junction bases with no gene match: 7. About this clone itself: Its antigen is as yet unknown. The CDR3 extends 3 residues past the end of the read, so its final part is completed from the germline J gene.

The chain links TRBV2 to TRBJ2-3, with TRBD1 matching over 7 bases. This TCR derives from a human donor who received a combined kidney and bone marrow transplant. Sample: CD4+ T cells from blood, taken before the transplant. The CDR3 bases that were read are TGTGCCAGCAAAAGACAGGGACCTAGCACAGATACG. Amino acids: CASKRQGPSTDT. The full CDR3 protein reads CASKRQGPSTDTQYF.